This is a list of T cell receptor beta chains from one sample in a study of T-cell reconstitution after alpha-beta-depleted transplantation in children. Via MiXCR, TCRdb re-called the PCR reads, giving one row per CDR3 protein. The table has approximately 640,000 distinct CDR3 sequences, roughly 15% seen once. Specimen: PBMCs from the stem cell graft donor, collected from the stem cell graft. The source is a human donor who donated a stem cell graft to a child with acute myeloid leukemia. Each CDR3 is given with its conserved first and last residue. D genes are given only for firm matches. Only some rows state a clone size, as once, few, many or a class for expanded clones.

j_call	v_call	d_call	clone_size	cdr3_nt	cdr3_aa
TRBJ2-5	TRBV7-2	.	.	TGTGCCAGCAGCTTAGGCCCCGGGAGCCAAGAGACCCAGTACTTC	CASSLGPGSQETQYF
TRBJ2-5	TRBV3-1	TRBD1	.	TGTGCCAGCAGCCAGTTACCACAGGGGTTCGAGACCCAGTACTTC	CASSQLPQGFETQYF
TRBJ2-5	TRBV29-1	TRBD1	many	TGCAGCGTTGACTACGCCCTCGCGACAGGGGGGGAGACCCAGTACTTC	CSVDYALATGGETQYF
TRBJ2-2	TRBV15	.	.	TGTGCCACCAGCAGAGCGGGGCCCAACAACGGGGAGCTGTTTTTT	CATSRAGPNNGELFF
TRBJ2-2	TRBV28	.	.	TGTGCCAGCAGACGTGGAGCAGCGAACACCGGGGAGCTGTTTTTT	CASRRGAANTGELFF
TRBJ2-1	TRBV4-1	.	few	TGCGCCAGCAGCCAAGGACCAGGGGATGAGCAGTTCTTC	CASSQGPGDEQFF
TRBJ2-2	TRBV6-2/TRBV6-3	.	.	TGTGCCAGCAGAGCTGGACTGATCTCAATGACGGGCACCGGGGAGCTGTTTTTT	CASRAGLISMTGTGELFF
TRBJ1-6	TRBV7-2	.	many	TGTGCCAGCAGCTTCAGGGGTATCAATTCACCCCTCCACTTT	CASSFRGINSPLHF
TRBJ2-1	TRBV6-1	TRBD2	many	TGTGCCAGCAAGATTAGCGGGGGGTCGATTACCTACAATGAGCAGTTCTTC	CASKISGGSITYNEQFF
TRBJ2-5	TRBV30	.	few	TGTGCCTGGAGTGTAGTGGAGAGACGAGAGACCCAGTACTTC	CAWSVVERRETQYF
TRBJ1-2	TRBV12-3/TRBV12-4	.	many	TGTGCCAGCAGTCCCGGGAACAACTATGGCTACACCTTC	CASSPGNNYGYTF
TRBJ1-1	TRBV6-1	.	.	TGTGCCAACACTGAAGCTTTCTTT	CANTEAFF
TRBJ1-2	TRBV7-2	.	many	TGTGCCAGCAGCTTGGAGGGTATCGCGGGCTATGGCTACACCTTC	CASSLEGIAGYGYTF
TRBJ1-5	TRBV12-3/TRBV12-4	.	many	TGTGCCAGCAGTTTGGAGGGCGGCCATCAGCCCCAGCATTTT	CASSLEGGHQPQHF
TRBJ1-3	TRBV30	.	.	TGTGCCTGGAGAAAAGGGAGGGGATCCACCCGATCTTGTGGAAACACCATATATTTT	CAWRKGRGSTRSCGNTIYF
TRBJ1-1	TRBV6-6	.	many	TGTGCCAGCAGTTACTCACAAAACACTGAAGCTTTCTTT	CASSYSQNTEAFF
TRBJ1-2	TRBV7-2	.	many	TGTGCCAGCAGCTTAGCGGGCAGGGACTATGGCTACACCTTC	CASSLAGRDYGYTF
TRBJ2-2	TRBV25-1	TRBD1	many	TGTGCCAGCAGGACAGGGACCGGGGAGCTGTTTTTT	CASRTGTGELFF
TRBJ1-2	TRBV29-1	.	many	TGCAGCGTTGAGCCCCCGGACCACTATGGCTACACCTTC	CSVEPPDHYGYTF
TRBJ1-4	TRBV20-1	.	many	TGCAGTGCTAGACCTCAGGGGACTAATGAAAAACTGTTTTTT	CSARPQGTNEKLFF
TRBJ2-5	TRBV20-1	TRBD1	.	TGCAGTGCTAGAGGGCCTTGGACAGGGCAAGAGACCCAGTACTTC	CSARGPWTGQETQYF
TRBJ1-1	TRBV7-2	TRBD1	many	TGTGCCACCCGGAACAGGGGTACTGAAGCTTTCTTT	CATRNRGTEAFF
TRBJ1-2	TRBV12-5	.	many	TGTGCTAGTGGTTTAGGACAAGGCTATGGCTACACCTTC	CASGLGQGYGYTF
TRBJ1-1	TRBV7-2	.	many	TGTGCCAGCAGCTTAAAGTCAGGGTGGACTGAAGCTTTCTTT	CASSLKSGWTEAFF
TRBJ2-1	TRBV25-1	.	many	TGTGCCAGCAGTGTTGCAGGGGAAGTCAATGAGCAGTTCTTC	CASSVAGEVNEQFF
TRBJ2-1	TRBV28	TRBD1	.	TGTGCCAGCAGCCAAGTAGGGGTATGGGACAGGCTACCAGAGCAGTTCTTC	CASSQVGVWDRLPEQFF
TRBJ2-1	TRBV20-1	TRBD2	many	TGCAGTGCTAGAGCAGGACTAGCGGGGGTAGGTGAGCAGTTCTTC	CSARAGLAGVGEQFF
TRBJ2-2	TRBV12-3/TRBV12-4	.	few	TGTGCCAGCAGTTTATACGGGGGCCCCGGGGAGCTGTTTTTT	CASSLYGGPGELFF
TRBJ2-1	TRBV7-8	.	few	TGTGCCAGCAGCGACGTTTTCGACAGGGAGGCCTACAATGAGCAGTTCTTC	CASSDVFDREAYNEQFF
TRBJ1-1	TRBV6-2/TRBV6-3	.	.	TGTGCCAGCAGTTACCCCCTGGGGGCGAACACTGAAGCTTTCTTT	CASSYPLGANTEAFF
TRBJ2-1	TRBV25-1	TRBD2	.	TGTGCCAGCAGTGGTGGCGGGAGTGAGCAGTTCTTC	CASSGGGSEQFF
TRBJ2-1	TRBV9	TRBD2	many	TGTGCCTCGAGCGGGGGGACTAGCGGGAACAATGAGCAGTTCTTC	CASSGGTSGNNEQFF
TRBJ2-7	TRBV12-3/TRBV12-4	.	.	TGTGCCAGCAGTGGACCCGGGGTCAGCTCCTACGAGCAGTACTTC	CASSGPGVSSYEQYF
TRBJ2-1	TRBV29-1	TRBD2	many	TGCAGCGAGACTAGCGGAGAGTACAATGAGCAGTTCTTC	CSETSGEYNEQFF
TRBJ2-6	TRBV20-1	.	many	TGCAGTGCTATCTTCCCTGGGGCCAACGTCCTGACTTTC	CSAIFPGANVLTF
TRBJ2-5	TRBV7-7	TRBD1	.	TGTGCCAGCAGCTTAACAGGACAGGGGGGGTTCCAAGAGACCCAGTACTTC	CASSLTGQGGFQETQYF